This T cell receptor beta chain is drawn from a study of blood T cell repertoires in COVID-19. Germline assignment: CDR1 MNHEY and CDR2 SMNVEV (reference sequence). With 5 bases removed from V and 0 bases from J, the gap between germline ends came to 15 bases. This CDR3 contains 16 residues. In the source study's methods: Reference gene primer amplification gave estimated nucleated cell counts. Clones were read by immunoSEQ multiplex PCR, and TCRdb kept only the in-frame ones, dropping some. That table supplies the V and J calls and clone size; D and trimming were determined from the DNA. The table shows 120,000 to 150,000 clones, with around four fifths occurring only once. For recovered donors of Cohort 3, there were two negative PCRs, clearance, or symptom resolution.

The sequence was collected from a woman aged 40-49 years who had recovered from COVID-19. Sequencing was done on a sample of PBMCs or T cells enriched from blood (not recorded which). This sequence joins TRBV27 and TRBJ2-3; D may be TRBD2 (6 bases). The DNA of the CDR3 is TGTGCCAGCAGTCTTTATGGGGGGTCTAGCACAGATACGCAGTATTTT. This sequence encodes CASSLYGGSSTDTQYF.